This entry is about one T cell receptor (beta chain). This specimen comes from a study of cytomegalovirus exposure and HLA in healthy donors. The CDR3 length is 14 residues. The germline gives CDR1 SGHNT, CDR2 YYREEE (reference sequence). V trimming: 4 bases; J trimming: 5 bases; junction bases outside the gene matches: 3. Researchers ran the PCR with 60 Vbeta and 13 Jbeta primers. Measured with immunoSEQ multiplex PCR; TCRdb has only the in-frame clones, and not every one. The sample contains hundreds of thousands of clones, 76% of which appear only once. This TCR was sampled from a man younger than 30 in good health and CMV-seronegative. The specimen was PBMCs. The chain carries TRBV5-4 and TRBJ2-3, with TRBD2 matching 11 bases. CDR3 sequence: CASSPGLAGDTQYF. CDR3 bases: TGTGCCAGCAGCCCCGGACTAGCGGGAGATACGCAGTATTTT.